This TCR beta chain was identified during a study of T cell repertoires in cytomegalovirus infection (dated by TCRdb to the late 2010s). With respect to the entire study: Peptide stimulations targeted recently identified HLA-C-restricted CMV epitopes, whose presentation resists viral immunomodulation, together with well-studied HLA-B-restricted epitopes. Because public TCR beta signatures pointed to carriage of CMV infection together with the matching HLA type, the HLA type of each donor mattered for the analysis. The research as a whole found: In both this cohort and an independent roughly 350-donor cohort, the cumulative frequency of public TCR beta family members distinguished carriers of CMV infection plus the relevant HLA type. The ex vivo response was dominated by HLA-C-restricted CMV-specific TCR beta clonotypes, which also provided the single most frequent clonotype in two of eight donors.

The label giving this sample's treatment or condition can be read as: in vitro stimulation with specific CMV peptide epitopes to enrich CMV-specific T cells. This sample was sequenced with an Illumina HiSeq 1500. In-frame beta chains were kept once TCRdb had trimmed the public reads at Q25 with fastp and called clones with MiXCR. Every distinct CDR3 protein forms one entry, paired with its most common genes and DNA. The sample includes about 920,000 distinct CDR3 sequences, with roughly a third observed a single time. Of the sample, over 10% falls within the top ten clones. This clonotype was counted a few times. Its antigen is unknown. Nothing much larger sits one base from this clone, and base qualities are not available. Germline trimming: 3 bases from V, 3 bases from J; junction bases outside gene matches: 6. According to the germline V gene, CDR1 reads MGHRA and CDR2 reads YSYEKL. Measured from the cysteine to the phenylalanine, the CDR3 is 16 residues long. Of the read, only the CDR3 DNA is kept; its 48 bases are in frame from base 1.

This chain joins TRBV4-1 to TRBJ1-5; TRBD1 matches 9 bases in the middle. This specimen was cultured CD8+ T cells from PBMCs, taken from culture after CMV antigen stimulation. The source of this sequence is a human donor in good health (CMV status not recorded). Some clones in this sample may be carry-over from other donors' samples. The nucleotide sequence reads as follows: TGCGCCAGCAGCCAGAATTGGGACAGGGACAATCAGCCCCAGCATTTT. This encodes CASSQNWDRDNQPQHF.